This T cell receptor beta chain was found in a study of identical twins. Whole-study findings and limits: The study found excess low generation probability among twin-shared out-of-frame alpha sequences. Models underestimated how often monozygotic twins shared out-of-frame TCR alpha.

This clonotype was counted at least ten times. Its antigen is currently unknown. MiXCR was run by TCRdb on the 5' RACE reads, yielding one entry per CDR3 protein. Found here are over 200,000 distinct CDR3 sequences, approximately 5.9% of them singletons; the top ten hold less than 15%. Germline assignment: CDR1 SGHVS and CDR2 FQNEAQ. This CDR3 is built from 13 residues. Trimming removed 1 base at V and 4 bases at J, with 7 bases between. This sample was also put to use in a study of T cells expressing NK-cell markers. That work adds: Sorted CD3+CD56+NKG2C+, CD3+CD56+NKG2C- and CD3+CD56-NKG2C+ T cells supplied TCR beta repertoires. For several experiments, T cell sorting was restricted to the alpha-beta TCR population by means of an anti-gamma-delta TCR antibody.

The clonotype comes from a woman under 30 in good health. The material sequenced was CD8+ T cells sorted from blood. The J gene is TRBJ1-2, the V gene TRBV7-8, with D perhaps matching TRBD1 (5 bases). The CDR3 DNA is TGTGCCAGCAGCTTAGATGACAGCTATGGCTACACCTTC. This translates into CASSLDDSYGYTF.